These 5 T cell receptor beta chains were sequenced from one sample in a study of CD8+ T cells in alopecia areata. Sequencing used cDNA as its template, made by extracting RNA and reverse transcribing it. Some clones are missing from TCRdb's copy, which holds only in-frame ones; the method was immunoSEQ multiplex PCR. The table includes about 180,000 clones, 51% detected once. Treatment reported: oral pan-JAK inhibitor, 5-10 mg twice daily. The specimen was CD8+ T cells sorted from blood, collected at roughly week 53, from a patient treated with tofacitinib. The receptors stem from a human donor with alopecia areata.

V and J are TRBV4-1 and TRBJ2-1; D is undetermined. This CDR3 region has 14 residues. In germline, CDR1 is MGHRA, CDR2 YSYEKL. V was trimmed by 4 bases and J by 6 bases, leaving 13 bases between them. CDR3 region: CASSPSGRINEQFF. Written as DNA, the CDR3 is TGCGCCAGCAGCCCTAGTGGTAGGATCAATGAGCAGTTCTTC.

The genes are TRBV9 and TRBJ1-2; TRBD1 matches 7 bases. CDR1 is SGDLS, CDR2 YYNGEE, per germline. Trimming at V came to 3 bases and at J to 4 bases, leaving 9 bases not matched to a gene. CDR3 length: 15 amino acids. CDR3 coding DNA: TGTGCCAGCAGCGAGGGAGGGGGCGCCTTCTATGGCTACACCTTC. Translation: CASSEGGGAFYGYTF.

The DNA for the CDR3 is TGCGCCAGCAGCTTGGGGTCGGGGCGCAATGAGCAGTTCTTC. As protein: CASSLGSGRNEQFF. The chain employs TRBV5-1 and TRBJ2-1, with D perhaps matching TRBD1 or TRBD2 (5 bases each). Germline V lookup: CDR1 SGHRS, CDR2 YFSETQ. Trimming took off 0 bases at V and 6 bases at J, with 10 bases between the two ends. The CDR3 covers 14 residues.

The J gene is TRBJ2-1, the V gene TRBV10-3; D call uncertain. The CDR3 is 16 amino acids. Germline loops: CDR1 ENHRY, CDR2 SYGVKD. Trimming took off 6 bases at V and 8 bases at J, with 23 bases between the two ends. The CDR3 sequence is CAISPILGQDRDEQFF. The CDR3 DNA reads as TGTGCCATCAGCCCCATCTTAGGGCAGGATCGCGATGAGCAGTTCTTC.

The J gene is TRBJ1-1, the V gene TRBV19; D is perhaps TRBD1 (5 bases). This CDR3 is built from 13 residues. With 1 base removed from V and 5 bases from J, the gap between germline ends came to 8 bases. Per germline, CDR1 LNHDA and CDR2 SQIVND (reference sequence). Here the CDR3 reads CASSIAGRTEAFF. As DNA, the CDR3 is TGTGCCAGTAGTATAGCAGGGAGGACTGAAGCTTTCTTT.